One and the same sample provided the 2 T cell receptor beta chains below, sequenced in a study of shared clonotypes between healthy human individuals. TCRdb's table, derived via immunoSEQ multiplex PCR, lists solely in-frame clones and lacks some. Of about 490,000 clones listed, 70% to 80% are singletons. Sequencing input: PBMCs. These TCRs come from a woman aged 40 to 49 in good health. Some clones in this sample may be carry-over from other donors' samples.

This chain uses TRBV25-1 with TRBJ2-7, with D perhaps TRBD1 (5 bases). Deletions cut 3 bases from V and 9 bases from J, with 18 bases between. The germline V gene encodes CDR1 MGHDK and CDR2 SYGVNS. The CDR3 spans 14 residues. The CDR3 region is CASSDSKGARWQYF. DNA for the CDR3: TGTGCCAGCAGTGACAGTAAAGGGGCCAGGTGGCAGTACTTC.

The chain uses TRBV18 and TRBJ2-7; 12 positions match TRBD2. Trimming cost V 6 bases and J 3 bases; bases outside gene matches: 6. CDR1 KGHSH and CDR2 LQKENI come from the germline V gene. The CDR3 totals 15 residues. The CDR3 region has the DNA TGTGCCAGCTCTCCCCGGACTAGCGGGGTCTACGAGCAGTACTTC. Protein sequence: CASSPRTSGVYEQYF.